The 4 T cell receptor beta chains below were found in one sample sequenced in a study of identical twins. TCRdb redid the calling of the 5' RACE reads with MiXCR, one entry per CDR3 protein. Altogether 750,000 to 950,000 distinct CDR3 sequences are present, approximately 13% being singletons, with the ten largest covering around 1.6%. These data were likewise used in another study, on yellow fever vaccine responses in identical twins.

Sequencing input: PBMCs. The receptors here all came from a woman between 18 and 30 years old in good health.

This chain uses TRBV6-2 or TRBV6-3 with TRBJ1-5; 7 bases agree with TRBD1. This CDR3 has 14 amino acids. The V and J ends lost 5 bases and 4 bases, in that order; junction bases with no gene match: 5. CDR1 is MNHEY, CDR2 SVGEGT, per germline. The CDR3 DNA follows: TGTGCCAGCAGTCTCCAGACAGGGAATCAGCCCCAGCATTTT. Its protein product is CASSLQTGNQPQHF.

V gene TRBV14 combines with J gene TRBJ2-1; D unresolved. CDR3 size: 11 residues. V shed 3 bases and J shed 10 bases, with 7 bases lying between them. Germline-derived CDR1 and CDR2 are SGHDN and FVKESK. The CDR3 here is CASSQFKEQFF. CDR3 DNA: TGTGCCAGCAGCCAGTTTAAAGAGCAGTTCTTC.

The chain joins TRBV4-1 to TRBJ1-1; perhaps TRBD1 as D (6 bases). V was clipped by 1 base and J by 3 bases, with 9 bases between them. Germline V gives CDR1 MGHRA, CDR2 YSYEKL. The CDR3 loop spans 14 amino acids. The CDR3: CASSQAGAYTEAFF. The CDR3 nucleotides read TGCGCCAGCAGCCAAGCGGGGGCGTACACTGAAGCTTTCTTT.

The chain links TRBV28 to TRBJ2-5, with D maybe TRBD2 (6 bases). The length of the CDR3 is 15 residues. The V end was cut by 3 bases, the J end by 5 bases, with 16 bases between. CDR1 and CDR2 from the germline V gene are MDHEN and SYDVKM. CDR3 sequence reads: CASSFGQGGRETQYF. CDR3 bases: TGTGCCAGCAGTTTTGGGCAGGGAGGACGGGAGACCCAGTACTTC.